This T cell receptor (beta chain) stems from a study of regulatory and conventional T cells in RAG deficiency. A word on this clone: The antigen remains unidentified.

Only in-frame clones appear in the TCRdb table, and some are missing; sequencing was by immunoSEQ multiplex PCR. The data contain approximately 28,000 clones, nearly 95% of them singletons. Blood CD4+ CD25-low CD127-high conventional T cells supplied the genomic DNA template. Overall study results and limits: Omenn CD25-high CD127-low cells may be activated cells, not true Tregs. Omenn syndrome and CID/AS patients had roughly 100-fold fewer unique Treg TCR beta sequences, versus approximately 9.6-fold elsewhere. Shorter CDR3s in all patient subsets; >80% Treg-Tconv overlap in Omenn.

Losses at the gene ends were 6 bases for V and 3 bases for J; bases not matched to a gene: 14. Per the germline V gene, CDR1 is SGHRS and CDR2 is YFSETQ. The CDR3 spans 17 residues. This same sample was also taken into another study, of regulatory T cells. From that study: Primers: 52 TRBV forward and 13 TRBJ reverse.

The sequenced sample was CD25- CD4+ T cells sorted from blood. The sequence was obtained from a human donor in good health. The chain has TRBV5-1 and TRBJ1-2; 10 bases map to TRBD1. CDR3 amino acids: CASTKVSTGGAHYGYTF. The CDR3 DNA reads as TGCGCCAGCACCAAGGTATCGACAGGGGGCGCACACTATGGCTACACCTTC.